This passage covers 26 T cell receptor beta chains from one sample sequenced in a study of blood T cell repertoires in COVID-19. Clones were sequenced by immunoSEQ multiplex PCR, and TCRdb holds only the in-frame ones, with some missing. The data hold some 200,000 clones, with around 84% observed a single time. Material: peripheral blood. The source is a woman in her 40s who had recovered from COVID-19.

The chain has TRBV14 and TRBJ2-1; unclear D gene. From germline, CDR1 is SGHDN and CDR2 FVKESK. Trimming pared 4 bases from V and 7 bases from J, leaving 14 bases between. The CDR3 sequence is 14 residues long. CDR3 loop: CASSPGSLRNEQFF. CDR3 nucleotide sequence: TGTGCCAGCAGCCCTGGGTCATTGAGGAATGAGCAGTTCTTC. The whole variable domain, filled in from reference TRBV14 and TRBJ2-1, reads EAGVTQFPSHSVIEKGQTVTLRCDPISGHDNLYWYRRVMGKEIKFLLHFVKESKQDESGMPNNRFLAERTGGTYSTLKVQPAELEDSGVYFCASSPGSLRNEQFFGPGTRLTVL.

The CDR3 loop reads CASSVAGGLGEKLFF. In DNA, the CDR3 is TGTGCCAGCAGCGTAGCGGGAGGACTAGGTGAAAAACTGTTTTTT. The chain couples TRBV9 to TRBJ1-4; D gene ambiguous. The CDR3 covers 15 residues. Trimming took 0 bases from V and 7 from J, leaving 13 bases between them. The V gene's germline CDR1 is SGDLS and CDR2 YYNGEE.

This clone is a singleton in its sample. The chain has TRBV18 and TRBJ1-2, with D unresolved. The V end lost 3 bases, the J end lost 2 bases, and 4 bases lay between the germline ends. Germline-derived CDR1 and CDR2 are KGHSH and LQKENI. The CDR3 contains 12 residues. The DNA for the CDR3 is TGTGCCAGCTCACCGTCGAACTATGGCTACACCTTC. It yields the protein CASSPSNYGYTF.

The chain links TRBV11-2 to TRBJ2-1, with D possibly being TRBD2 (6 bases). From germline, CDR1 is SGHAT and CDR2 FQNNGV. The V end lost 1 base, the J end lost 6 bases, and 13 bases lay between the germline ends. CDR3 length: 15 residues. The CDR3 is CASSLVRGGANEQFF. CDR3 coding DNA: TGTGCCAGCAGCTTAGTTCGGGGCGGGGCCAATGAGCAGTTCTTC.

The chain is built from TRBV7-9 and TRBJ1-4, with no clear D. This CDR3 region has 14 residues. Trimming removed 1 base from V and 1 base from J, with 4 bases in between. Germline lookup yields CDR1 SEHNR and CDR2 FQNEAQ (reference sequence). The CDR3 reads CASSLGVTNEKLFF. In DNA form, the CDR3 reads TGTGCCAGCAGCTTAGGAGTAACTAATGAAAAACTGTTTTTT.

V gene TRBV7-2 combines with J gene TRBJ2-2; D might be TRBD1 (6 bases). The CDR3 covers 12 residues. V was pared by 1 base and J by 11 bases, with 8 bases between. The germline V gene encodes CDR1 SGHTA and CDR2 FQGNSA. CDR3 sequence reads: CASSLEQGELFF. CDR3 coding DNA: TGTGCCAGCAGCTTAGAACAGGGAGAGCTGTTTTTT.

This chain links TRBV9 with TRBJ1-6; no firm D call. Per germline, CDR1 SGDLS and CDR2 YYNGEE. V gave up 4 bases and J gave up 9 bases, with 11 bases separating them. The CDR3 consists of 13 residues. The CDR3 protein is CASSTGSSSPLHF. In nucleotides, the CDR3 is TGTGCCAGCAGCACCGGTTCGTCTTCACCCCTCCACTTT.

The genes are TRBV29-1 and TRBJ1-2; 9 positions agree with TRBD1. The CDR3 has 13 amino acids. With V trimmed by 2 bases and J by 6 bases, 4 bases remained unmatched. Germline-derived CDR1 and CDR2 are SQVTM and ANQGSEA. CDR3 sequence: CSVERTGADGYTF. CDR3 nucleotide sequence: TGCAGCGTTGAAAGGACAGGGGCTGATGGCTACACCTTC.

This rearrangement joins TRBV6-5 to TRBJ2-7; 9 bases are shared with TRBD2. V lost 3 bases and J lost 1; bases outside the gene matches: 4. The CDR3 has 15 residues. The germline CDR1 and CDR2 sequences are MNHEY and SVGAGI. The CDR3 sequence: CASSYGGGASYEQYF. In DNA form, the CDR3 reads TGTGCCAGCAGTTATGGCGGGGGGGCTTCCTACGAGCAGTACTTC.

The chain recombines TRBV7-2 with TRBJ1-5; TRBD1 aligns across 7 bases. The CDR3 contains 15 residues. The V and J ends lost 4 bases and 6 bases, in that order; junction bases with no gene match: 9. Germline V gives CDR1 SGHTA, CDR2 FQGNSA. In DNA form, the CDR3 reads TGTGCCAGCAGCTCTCTGACAGGGCCGGGTCAGCCCCAGCATTTT. Translating it yields CASSSLTGPGQPQHF.

The CDR3 here is CAISDTGGTYNEQFF. Here the CDR3 DNA reads TGTGCCATCAGTGACACCGGGGGGACTTACAATGAGCAGTTCTTC. The chain couples TRBV10-3 to TRBJ2-1; TRBD2 matches 7 bases. This CDR3 comprises 15 residues. Germline V gives CDR1 ENHRY, CDR2 SYGVKD. The trim removed 3 bases at V and 4 bases at J, leaving 6 bases unmatched.

This clone turned up a few times. In the same sample, other DNA sequences code for this CDR3. V and J are TRBV30 and TRBJ1-3, with D uncertain. The V gene lost 0 bases and the J gene lost 4 bases, with 4 bases spanning the gap. CDR1 and CDR2 from the germline V gene are GTSNPN and SVGIG (reference sequence). The CDR3 contains 12 residues. The CDR3, as DNA: TGTGCCTGGAGTGTATCGGGAAACACCATATATTTT. It yields the protein CAWSVSGNTIYF.

The chain links TRBV7-2 to TRBJ2-3; 10 bases are a match to TRBD2. CDR3 size: 19 residues. Germline trimming cut 1 base from V and 0 bases from J; bases unmatched to any gene: 10. Germline lookup yields CDR1 SGHTA and CDR2 FQGNSA. The CDR3 here is CASSLEYSGLAASTDTQYF. The CDR3 bases are TGTGCCAGCAGCTTAGAATACAGTGGACTAGCGGCGAGCACAGATACGCAGTATTTT.

J is TRBJ2-5 and V is TRBV30, with D perhaps matching TRBD2 (5 bases). With 3 bases removed from V and 5 bases from J, the gap between germline ends came to 13 bases. This CDR3 contains 13 residues. CDR1 is GTSNPN and CDR2 is SVGIG in the germline V gene (reference sequence). The CDR3 coding sequence is TGTGCCTGGAGCGTACGAGGAGGCGAGACCCAGTACTTC. Its translation is CAWSVRGGETQYF.

The sample holds one count of this clone. The V gene is TRBV5-1, the J gene TRBJ2-1, with 10 bases aligning to TRBD1. Trimming cost V 7 bases and J 2 bases; bases outside gene matches: 6. Germline V gene sequence: CDR1 SGHRS, CDR2 YFSETQ. The CDR3 has 15 residues. CDR3 sequence: CASDSGQGTYNEQFF. The CDR3 region has the DNA TGCGCCAGCGATTCGGGACAGGGGACCTACAATGAGCAGTTCTTC.

This chain uses TRBV29-1 with TRBJ1-4, with 7 bases aligning to TRBD1. CDR1 is SQVTM, CDR2 ANQGSEA, per germline. V lost 7 bases and J lost 7; bases outside the gene matches: 9. The CDR3 is 13 amino acids. CDR3 protein: CSASDRRVEKLFF. The CDR3 coding sequence is TGCAGCGCTTCGGACAGGAGGGTTGAAAAACTGTTTTTT.

The chain uses TRBV15 and TRBJ1-1; tentatively, D is TRBD1 (6 bases). CDR1 is LNHNV, CDR2 YYDKDF, per germline (reference sequence). V dropped 1 base and J dropped 8 bases, with 11 bases sitting between them. This CDR3 contains 13 residues. CDR3 protein: CATSRAEDREAFF. CDR3 nucleotides: TGTGCCACCAGCAGAGCTGAAGACAGGGAAGCTTTCTTT.

A few counts support this clone. The V gene is TRBV7-2, the J gene TRBJ2-7; TRBD2 is a possible D gene (5 bases). The CDR3 sequence is 13 residues long. The V end was cut by 1 base, the J end by 7 bases, with 11 bases between. Germline V gives CDR1 SGHTA, CDR2 FQGNSA. The CDR3 nucleotides read TGTGCCAGCAGCTTAGAAAGGCTAGCTGAGCAGTACTTC. Residues: CASSLERLAEQYF.

The chain joins TRBV18 to TRBJ1-2; 7 bases fit TRBD1. Germline CDR1 reads KGHSH; CDR2 reads LQKENI. The V segment lost 3 bases and the J segment 5 bases; nucleotides outside the gene matches: 9. The CDR3 extends over 15 amino acids. The CDR3 sequence: CASSPAGQIDYGYTF. CDR3 bases: TGTGCCAGCTCACCTGCGGGACAGATTGATTATGGCTACACCTTC.

V is TRBV12-3 or TRBV12-4 and J is TRBJ1-2; no reliable D call. With 3 bases removed from V and 8 bases from J, the gap between germline ends came to 7 bases. The length of the CDR3 is 11 residues. The CDR3 DNA reads as TGTGCCAGCAGTTTGAGCAAGGGCTACACCTTC. Translating gives CASSLSKGYTF.

This sequence joins TRBV2 and TRBJ2-5; 12 bases agree with TRBD1. The CDR3 totals 17 residues. V trimming: 5 bases; J trimming: 4 bases; junction bases outside the gene matches: 11. Germline CDR1 is SNHLY and CDR2 is FYNNEI. The CDR3: CASSPRGTGGNRETQYF. CDR3 bases: TGTGCCAGCAGTCCAAGGGGGACAGGGGGCAATCGAGAGACCCAGTACTTC.

In nucleotides, the CDR3 is TGTGCCAGCAGCTTGGGTTCGTTTACCTACGAGCAGTACTTC. Its protein is CASSLGSFTYEQYF. This chain joins TRBV5-5 and TRBJ2-7; no clear D gene. Trimming took 0 bases from V and 2 from J, leaving 9 bases between them. Germline CDR1 reads SGHKS; CDR2 reads YYEKEE (reference sequence). The CDR3 has 14 amino acids.

V usage is TRBV7-2 and J usage is TRBJ2-7; TRBD2 aligns across 7 bases. Germline values: CDR1 SGHTA, CDR2 FQGNSA. The CDR3 has 14 residues. V shed 5 bases, J shed 5 bases, and the junction held 9 bases outside the gene matches. This chain's CDR3 is CASSRWGGPNEQYF. CDR3 bases: TGTGCCAGCAGCCGCTGGGGGGGTCCCAACGAGCAGTACTTC.

The rearrangement links TRBV7-2 to TRBJ2-7; D is possibly TRBD1 (5 bases). Trimming removed 0 bases at V and 0 bases at J, with 6 bases between. Per the germline V gene, CDR1 is SGHTA and CDR2 is FQGNSA. The CDR3 runs 14 residues. This chain's CDR3 is CASSLAQDSYEQYF. CDR3 DNA sequence: TGTGCCAGCAGCTTAGCACAGGACTCCTACGAGCAGTACTTC.

A remark on this clone: The same CDR3 arises from other DNA sequences in this sample as well. The gene calls are TRBV12-3 or TRBV12-4 and TRBJ2-7; D is uncertain. V lost 4 bases to trimming and J lost 4 bases, with 5 bases between them. The CDR3 is 11 residues long. DNA for the CDR3: TGTGCCAGCAGTTCCCTTTACGAGCAGTACTTC. Protein product: CASSSLYEQYF.

V usage is TRBV19 and J usage is TRBJ1-2, with no clear D. Germline V gene sequence: CDR1 LNHDA, CDR2 SQIVND (reference sequence). This CDR3 is built from 12 residues. V was clipped by 7 bases and J by 2 bases, with 8 bases between them. Here the CDR3 DNA reads TGTGCCAGTACCAGAGGGAACTATGGCTACACCTTC. This codes for CASTRGNYGYTF.